The clone carrying this T cell receptor beta chain appeared a few times. The CDR3 length is 14 residues. V gave up 4 bases and J gave up 4 bases, with 14 bases separating them. From germline, CDR1 is SGHDT and CDR2 YYEEEE. This sample was included in a study of T cells after yellow fever vaccination. TCRdb fed the 5' RACE reads into MiXCR, producing one record per CDR3 protein. There are some 670,000 distinct CDR3 sequences in the sample; approximately 13% occur only once, and 14% to 15% lies in the top ten. The TCR was taken from a young man who received the YFV17D yellow fever vaccine. The sequencing here drew on PBMCs, taken on the day of the yellow fever booster vaccination. V gene TRBV5-6 combines with J gene TRBJ2-5; D possibly corresponds to TRBD2 (5 bases). The CDR3, as DNA: TGTGCCAGCAGCCCAAGGACTTACTTAGAGACCCAGTACTTC. This codes for CASSPRTYLETQYF.